This note documents a single T cell receptor beta chain sequence. Roughly 0.45 to 1 ug RNA was reverse transcribed with random hexamers. TCRdb passed the immunoSEQ multiplex PCR reads through MiXCR, listing each CDR3 protein once. Of some 160,000 distinct CDR3 sequences listed, roughly 96% are singletons. V lost 5 bases to trimming and J lost 0 bases; unmatched junction nucleotides: 8. Germline V gives CDR1 SEHNR, CDR2 FQNEAQ (reference sequence). This CDR3 contains 16 residues. This entry belongs to a study of CD8 T cells in Susac syndrome. Sequenced: CD8+ T cells from PBMCs. The V gene is TRBV7-9, the J gene TRBJ2-7; 9 bases agree with TRBD1. The source is a human donor with multiple sclerosis. The DNA of the CDR3 is TGTGCCAGCAGCCCCCGGACAGGGGCCAACTCCTACGAGCAGTACTTC. Protein sequence: CASSPRTGANSYEQYF.